Included here is one T cell receptor beta chain sequence, with context. What it recognizes is unknown. cDNA encoding TCR beta was synthesized via 5'RACE template switching incorporating UMIs. TCRdb reprocessed the 5' RACE reads and keeps a single row for each CDR3 protein, giving no DNA. This table holds some 110,000 distinct CDR3 sequences. The data derive from a study of T cells expressing NK-cell markers. About the study: Seven donors tested HCMV-seropositive and one tested seronegative among the eight sequenced.

There are 16 residues in the CDR3. Germline V lookup: CDR1 SGHTA, CDR2 FQGNSA. Study outcomes and limitations: In about six donors, dominant CD3+CD56+NKG2C+ clonotypes ranked among the top 10 CD8+ clonotypes.

This chain joins TRBV7-2 and TRBJ2-3; without DNA, the TCRdb call of TRBD2 cannot be checked. The sequence derives from a woman between 18 and 70 years old in good health. Sequencing used blood T cells: a sorted CD56 or NKG2C T cell subset, CD4+ or CD8+ T cells, or bulk PBMC T cells (not recorded which). The CDR3: CASSSSDYPVTDTQYF.